The 14 T cell receptor beta chains reported below all come from one sample, sequenced in a study of shared clonotypes between healthy human individuals. Using immunoSEQ multiplex PCR, the repertoire was profiled, and TCRdb retains in-frame clones only, with some absent. The sample consists of about 1.5 million clones, under 99% of them appearing once. Sequencing was done on a sample of naive CD4+ T cells sorted from blood. Subset defined: CD45RA+ positively selected. The receptors here all came from a man aged 30 to 45 in good health.

V usage is TRBV25-1 and J usage is TRBJ2-2, with D perhaps matching TRBD2 (5 bases). V dropped 7 bases and J dropped 1 base, with 7 bases sitting between them. Germline V gene data show CDR1 as MGHDK and CDR2 as SYGVNS. The CDR3 runs to 13 residues. The CDR3 region has the DNA TGTGCCAGCACCGGACTGAACACCGGGGAGCTGTTTTTT. Protein: CASTGLNTGELFF.

This clone has just one count. The chain carries TRBV7-9 and TRBJ2-3; possibly TRBD1 for D (5 bases). Trimming stripped 4 bases from V and 2 bases from J, with 13 bases between. CDR3 length equals 15 residues. Germline V gene lookup returns CDR1 SEHNR and CDR2 FQNEAQ (reference sequence). In DNA form, the CDR3 reads TGTGCCAGCAGCTCCGGACACACAACCACAGATACGCAGTATTTT. As protein: CASSSGHTTTDTQYF. The full variable domain, in which reference TRBV7-9 and TRBJ2-3 provide the parts outside the CDR3, is DTGVSQNPRHKITKRGQNVTFRCDPISEHNRLYWYRQTLGQGPEFLTYFQNEAQLEKSRLLSDRFSAERPKGSFSTLEIQRTEQGDSAMYLCASSSGHTTTDTQYFGPGTRLTVL.

The chain combines TRBV5-5 with TRBJ2-3; 11 bases fit TRBD1. CDR1 SGHKS and CDR2 YYEKEE come from the germline V gene (reference sequence). The CDR3 has 19 amino acids. V shed 0 bases, J shed 4 bases, and the junction held 13 bases outside the gene matches. This CDR3 is CASSLAGGGTGGSSDTQYF. CDR3 nucleotides: TGTGCCAGCAGCTTGGCAGGAGGAGGGACAGGGGGATCTTCAGATACGCAGTATTTT. Using reference TRBV5-5 and TRBJ2-3 for the parts outside the CDR3, the full variable domain is DAGVTQSPTHLIKTRGQQVTLRCSPISGHKSVSWYQQVLGQGPQFIFQYYEKEERGRGNFPDRFSARQFPNYSSELNVNALLLGDSALYLCASSLAGGGTGGSSDTQYFGPGTRLTVL.

The chain has TRBV6-6 and TRBJ1-2; D may be TRBD1 (5 bases). V shed 0 bases and J shed 6 bases, with 14 bases lying between them. The CDR3 spans 15 residues. From germline, CDR1 is MNHNY and CDR2 SVGAGI (reference sequence). CDR3 sequence: CASSYSTGARDGYTF. The CDR3 DNA sequence: TGTGCCAGCAGTTACTCGACCGGGGCCCGGGATGGCTACACCTTC.

The chain couples TRBV7-6 to TRBJ2-3, with no clear D. The CDR3 contains 14 residues. The germline V gene encodes CDR1 SGHVS and CDR2 FNYEAQ. V shed 5 bases and J shed 5 bases, with 14 bases lying between them. This chain's CDR3 is CASSQRSGVDTQYF. The CDR3 DNA reads as TGTGCCAGCAGCCAACGGAGTGGCGTAGATACGCAGTATTTT.

This sequence joins TRBV21-1 and TRBJ2-7; the D call in the table, TRBD2, was not verified against the DNA. TRBV21-1 is noted as a pseudogene. The CDR3 covers 13 residues. The CDR3 spells CASSKGLAGEQYF. The CDR3 coding sequence is TGTGCCAGCAGCAAAGGACTAGCAGGAGAGCAGTACTTC.

The chain carries TRBV18 and TRBJ2-1; 12 bases agree with TRBD2. This CDR3 is 16 amino acids long. Germline V lookup: CDR1 KGHSH, CDR2 LQKENI. The junction had 2 bases not matched to a gene; V was cut back by 3 bases and J by 2 bases. The CDR3 is CASSPTSGGTYNEQFF. CDR3 bases: TGTGCCAGCTCACCGACTAGCGGGGGCACCTACAATGAGCAGTTCTTC.

This chain joins TRBV5-1 and TRBJ2-7; a weak D match, TRBD2 (5 bases). V lost 0 bases, J lost 9 bases, and 10 bases lay in between. The CDR3 has 12 amino acids. Germline V gene lookup returns CDR1 SGHRS and CDR2 YFSETQ. The CDR3 protein is CASSLAGERQYF. The CDR3 DNA reads as TGCGCCAGCAGCTTGGCCGGGGAAAGGCAGTACTTC.

This chain links TRBV11-3 with TRBJ2-2; 7 positions agree with TRBD1. The germline V gene encodes CDR1 SGHNT and CDR2 YENEEA. The CDR3 has 14 residues. Trimming at V came to 6 bases and at J to 3 bases, leaving 4 bases not matched to a gene. The CDR3 is CASSRQGDTGELFF. The CDR3 bases are TGTGCCAGCAGTCGACAGGGCGACACCGGGGAGCTGTTTTTT.

The gene calls are TRBV28 and TRBJ2-5; 9 bases are a match to TRBD1. Germline trimming cut 6 bases from V and 3 bases from J; bases unmatched to any gene: 8. There are 15 residues in the CDR3. Looked up from germline, CDR1 is MDHEN and CDR2 is SYDVKM. The CDR3 nucleotides are TGTGCCAGCAGCCCACCCGGGACAGGGAAAGAGACCCAGTACTTC. Protein sequence: CASSPPGTGKETQYF.

The V gene is TRBV28, the J gene TRBJ1-2; weak D call: TRBD1 (5 bases). This CDR3 has 15 amino acids. The V end lost 5 bases, the J end lost 3 bases, and 16 bases lay between the germline ends. From germline, CDR1 is MDHEN and CDR2 SYDVKM. For the CDR3, the DNA is TGTGCCAGCAGTACTCCGACAGAGAAGTACTATGGCTACACCTTC. It translates to CASSTPTEKYYGYTF.

The gene calls are TRBV12-2 and TRBJ2-7; the table's TRBD2 call for D was not verified on the DNA. TRBV12-2 counts as a pseudogene. CDR3 length: 15 amino acids. The CDR3 nucleotides read TGTGCAAGTCGCTTAGGTTCCGGGACTAGGGACGAGCAGTACTTC. Its protein is CASRLGSGTRDEQYF.

This sequence joins TRBV19 and TRBJ2-3; 12 nucleotides line up with TRBD2. J gave up 8 bases and V 4 bases, and 13 bases lay outside the gene matches. This CDR3 has 17 amino acids. Germline V gives CDR1 LNHDA, CDR2 SQIVND (reference sequence). For the CDR3, the DNA is TGTGCCAGTAGTACCCGCTTTCTAGCGGGAGGGCTCGTTACGCAGTATTTT. Translating it yields CASSTRFLAGGLVTQYF.

This clone was seen once. The chain is built from TRBV28 and TRBJ1-2; D uncertain. Germline values: CDR1 MDHEN, CDR2 SYDVKM. Between the trimmed V and J ends, which lost 6 bases and 1 base, there was a span of 12 bases. CDR3 size: 14 residues. CDR3 protein: CASRQYESNYGYTF. In DNA form, the CDR3 reads TGTGCCAGCAGACAGTACGAAAGTAACTATGGCTACACCTTC.